This record looks at one T cell receptor (beta chain) sequence and its context. Its antigen remains unidentified. Germline-derived CDR1 and CDR2 are LNHNV and YYDKDF (reference sequence). The length of the CDR3 is 14 residues. Between the trimmed V and J ends, which lost 10 bases and 3 bases, there was a span of 18 bases. The source of the sample is a study of T cell responses to AZD1222 COVID-19 vaccine. Study-level points and caveats: Increases in Spike-specific TCR breadth and depth were seen after two AZD1222 doses.

Profiling relied on immunoSEQ multiplex PCR, and the TCRdb table lists in-frame clones only, not all of them. This table has about 200,000 clones, over 85% appearing once. The sample in question was peripheral blood, obtained 28 days after the second AZD1222 dose. The sequence was collected from an adult who received the AZD1222 COVID-19 vaccine. The V call is TRBV15, the J call TRBJ1-1; D may be TRBD1 (5 bases). CDR3 residues: CAIPGLKRHTEAFF. CDR3 in DNA: TGTGCCATCCCAGGGTTAAAACGGCACACTGAAGCTTTCTTT.